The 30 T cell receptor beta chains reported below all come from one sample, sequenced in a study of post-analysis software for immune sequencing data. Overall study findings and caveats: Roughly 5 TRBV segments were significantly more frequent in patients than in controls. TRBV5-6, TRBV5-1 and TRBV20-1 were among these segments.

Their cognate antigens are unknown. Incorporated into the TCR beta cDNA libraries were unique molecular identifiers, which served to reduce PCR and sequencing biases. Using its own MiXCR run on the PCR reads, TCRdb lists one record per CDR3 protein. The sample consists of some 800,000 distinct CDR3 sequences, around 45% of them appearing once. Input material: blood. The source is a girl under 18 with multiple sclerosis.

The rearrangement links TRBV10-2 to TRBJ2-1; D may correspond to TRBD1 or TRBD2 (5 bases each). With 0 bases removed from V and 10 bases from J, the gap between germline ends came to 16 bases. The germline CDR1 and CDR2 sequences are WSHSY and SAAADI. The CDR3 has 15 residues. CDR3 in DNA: TGCGCCAGCAGTGAGTCGACGTTGGGGGTAGGGGAGCAGTTCTTC. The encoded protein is CASSESTLGVGEQFF.

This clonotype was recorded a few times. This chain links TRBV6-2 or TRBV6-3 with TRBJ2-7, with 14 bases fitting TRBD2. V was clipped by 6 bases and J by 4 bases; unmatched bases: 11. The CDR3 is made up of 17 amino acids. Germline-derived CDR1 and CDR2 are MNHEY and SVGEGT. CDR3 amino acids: CASSPGTSGRGRYEQYF. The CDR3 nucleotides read TGTGCCAGCAGCCCCGGGACTAGCGGGAGAGGAAGGTACGAGCAGTACTTC.

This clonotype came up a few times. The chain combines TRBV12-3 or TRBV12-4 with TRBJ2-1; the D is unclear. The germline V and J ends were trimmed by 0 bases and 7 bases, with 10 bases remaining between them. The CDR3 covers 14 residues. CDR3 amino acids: CASSLAAGENEQFF. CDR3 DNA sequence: TGTGCCAGCAGTTTAGCGGCAGGAGAAAATGAGCAGTTCTTC.

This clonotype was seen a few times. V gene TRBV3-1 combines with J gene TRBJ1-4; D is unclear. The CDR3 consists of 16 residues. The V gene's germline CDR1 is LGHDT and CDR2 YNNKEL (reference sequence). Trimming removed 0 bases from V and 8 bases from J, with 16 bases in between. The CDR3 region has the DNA TGTGCCAGCAGCCAAGAGGGCGAGGAAACTCACGAAAAACTGTTTTTT. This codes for CASSQEGEETHEKLFF. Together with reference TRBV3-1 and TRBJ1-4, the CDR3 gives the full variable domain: DTAVSQTPKYLVTQMGNDKSIKCEQNLGHDTMYWYKQDSKKFLKIMFSYNNKELIINETVPNRFSPKSPDKAHLNLHINSLELGDSAVYFCASSQEGEETHEKLFFGSGTQLSVL.

The CDR3 region is CASSLAGATKNIQYF. The DNA of the CDR3 is TGTGCCAGCAGTTTAGCGGGAGCTACCAAAAACATTCAGTACTTC. This chain connects TRBV12-3 or TRBV12-4 to TRBJ2-4; perhaps TRBD2 as D (5 bases). V was trimmed by 0 bases and J by 2 bases, leaving 8 bases between them. The CDR3 length is 15 residues.

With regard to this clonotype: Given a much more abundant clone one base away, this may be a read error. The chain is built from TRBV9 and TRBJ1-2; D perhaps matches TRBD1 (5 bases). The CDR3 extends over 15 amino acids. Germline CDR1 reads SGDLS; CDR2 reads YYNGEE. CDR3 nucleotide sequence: TGTGCCGGCAGCCCCAGTGGGGGGGGTGACTATGGCTACACCTTC. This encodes CAGSPSGGGDYGYTF. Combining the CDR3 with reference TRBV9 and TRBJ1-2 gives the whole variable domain DSGVTQTPKHLITATGQRVTLRCSPRSGDLSVYWYQQSLDQGLQFLIQYYNGEERAKGNILERFSAQQFPDLHSELNLSSLELGDSALYFCAGSPSGGGDYGYTFGSGTRLTVV.

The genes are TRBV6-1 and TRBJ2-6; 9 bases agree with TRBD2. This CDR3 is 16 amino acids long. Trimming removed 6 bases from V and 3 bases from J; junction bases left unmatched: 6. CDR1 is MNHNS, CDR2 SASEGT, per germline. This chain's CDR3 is CASRVAGAGGANVLTF. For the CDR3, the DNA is TGTGCCAGCAGAGTAGCGGGAGCAGGTGGGGCCAACGTCCTGACTTTC.

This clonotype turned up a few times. This CDR3 reads CASSLRTFLRHNEQFF. For the CDR3, the DNA is TGCGCCAGCAGCCTCCGGACTTTCCTTCGCCACAATGAGCAGTTCTTC. The chain combines TRBV5-1 with TRBJ2-1; a weak D match, TRBD2 (5 bases). Per the germline V gene, CDR1 is SGHRS and CDR2 is YFSETQ. V lost 4 bases to trimming and J lost 5 bases, with 19 bases between them. The CDR3 has 16 residues.

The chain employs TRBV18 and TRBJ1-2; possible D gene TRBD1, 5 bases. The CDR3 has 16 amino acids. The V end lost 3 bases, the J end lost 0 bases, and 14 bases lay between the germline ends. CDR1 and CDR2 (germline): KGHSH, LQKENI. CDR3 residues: CASSPRQGQANYGYTF. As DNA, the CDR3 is TGTGCCAGCTCACCGAGGCAGGGTCAAGCTAACTATGGCTACACCTTC.

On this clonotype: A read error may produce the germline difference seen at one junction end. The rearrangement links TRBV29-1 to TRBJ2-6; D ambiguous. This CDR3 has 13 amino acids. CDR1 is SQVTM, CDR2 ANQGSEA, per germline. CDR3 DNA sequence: TGCAGCGTTGTCCTCCAGCTGGGCAACGTCCGGACTTTC. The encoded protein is CSVVLQLGNVRTF.

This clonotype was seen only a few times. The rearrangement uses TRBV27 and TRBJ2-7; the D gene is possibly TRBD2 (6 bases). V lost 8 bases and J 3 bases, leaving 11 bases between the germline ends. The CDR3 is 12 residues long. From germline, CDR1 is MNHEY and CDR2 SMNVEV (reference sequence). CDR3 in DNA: TGTGCCAGCGGGGACTGGAACTACGAGCAGTACTTC. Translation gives CASGDWNYEQYF.

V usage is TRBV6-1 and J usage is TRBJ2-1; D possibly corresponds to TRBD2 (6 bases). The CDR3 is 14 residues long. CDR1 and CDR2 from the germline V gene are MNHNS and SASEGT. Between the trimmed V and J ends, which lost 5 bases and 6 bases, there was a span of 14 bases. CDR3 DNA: TGTGCCAGCAGTCATAGCGGTTTGGGCAATGAGCAGTTCTTC. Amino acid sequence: CASSHSGLGNEQFF.

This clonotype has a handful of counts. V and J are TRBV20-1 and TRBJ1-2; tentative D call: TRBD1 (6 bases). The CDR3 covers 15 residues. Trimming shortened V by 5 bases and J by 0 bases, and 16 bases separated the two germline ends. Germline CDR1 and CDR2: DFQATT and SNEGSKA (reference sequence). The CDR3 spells CSASPRDTSNYGYTF. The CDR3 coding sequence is TGCAGTGCTTCCCCCCGGGACACTTCTAACTATGGCTACACCTTC.

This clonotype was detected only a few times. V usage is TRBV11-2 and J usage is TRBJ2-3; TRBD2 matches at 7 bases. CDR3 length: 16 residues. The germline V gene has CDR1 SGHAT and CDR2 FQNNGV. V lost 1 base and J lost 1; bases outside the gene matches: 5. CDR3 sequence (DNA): TGTGCCAGCAGCTTAGGGGGGGGACCTCGCACAGATACGCAGTATTTT. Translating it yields CASSLGGGPRTDTQYF.

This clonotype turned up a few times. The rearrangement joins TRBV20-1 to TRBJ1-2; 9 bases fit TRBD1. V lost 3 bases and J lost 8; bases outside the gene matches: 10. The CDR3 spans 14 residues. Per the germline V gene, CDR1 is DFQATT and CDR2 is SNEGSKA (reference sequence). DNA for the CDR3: TGCAGTGCTAGGGTTACAGGGGGCGCATGGGGCTACACCTTC. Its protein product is CSARVTGGAWGYTF.

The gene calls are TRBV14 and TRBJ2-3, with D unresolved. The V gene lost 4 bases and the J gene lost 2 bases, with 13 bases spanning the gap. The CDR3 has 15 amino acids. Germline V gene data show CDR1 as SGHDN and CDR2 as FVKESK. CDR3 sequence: CASSLAEVFTDTQYF. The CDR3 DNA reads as TGTGCCAGCAGCCTGGCTGAGGTGTTCACAGATACGCAGTATTTT.

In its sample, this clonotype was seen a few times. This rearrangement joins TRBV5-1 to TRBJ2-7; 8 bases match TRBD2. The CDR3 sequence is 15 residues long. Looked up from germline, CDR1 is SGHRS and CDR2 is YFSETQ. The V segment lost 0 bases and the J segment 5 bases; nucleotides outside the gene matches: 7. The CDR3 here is CASSLAGTSFDEQYF. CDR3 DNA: TGCGCCAGCAGCTTGGCTGGGACTAGTTTCGACGAGCAGTACTTC.

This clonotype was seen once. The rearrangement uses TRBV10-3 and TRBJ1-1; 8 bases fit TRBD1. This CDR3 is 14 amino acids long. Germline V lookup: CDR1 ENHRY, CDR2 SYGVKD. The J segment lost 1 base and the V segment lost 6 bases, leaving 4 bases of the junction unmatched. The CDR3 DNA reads TGTGCCATCAGAAAGGGACAGGAGAACACTGAAGCTTTCTTT. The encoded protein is CAIRKGQENTEAFF.

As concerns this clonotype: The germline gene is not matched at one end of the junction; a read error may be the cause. The CDR3 DNA is TGCACCAGCAGCCAGGCGGGGAGTGGCAATCAGCCCCAGCATTTT. Residues: CTSSQAGSGNQPQHF. The V gene is TRBV4-3, the J gene TRBJ1-5, with D hard to call. Germline lookup yields CDR1 LGHNA and CDR2 YSLEER. CDR3 size: 15 residues.

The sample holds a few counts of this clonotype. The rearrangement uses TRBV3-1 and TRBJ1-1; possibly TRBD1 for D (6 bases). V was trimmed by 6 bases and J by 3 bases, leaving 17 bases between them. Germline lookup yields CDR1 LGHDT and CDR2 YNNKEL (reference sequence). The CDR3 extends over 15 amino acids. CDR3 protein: CASRKGGVEDTEAFF. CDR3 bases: TGTGCCAGCAGGAAAGGGGGGGTGGAGGACACTGAAGCTTTCTTT.

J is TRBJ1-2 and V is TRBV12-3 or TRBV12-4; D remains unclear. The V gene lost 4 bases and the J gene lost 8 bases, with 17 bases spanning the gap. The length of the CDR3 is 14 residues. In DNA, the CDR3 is TGTGCCAGCAGTTGGGCCGACGGGGTCGAAGGCTACACCTTC. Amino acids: CASSWADGVEGYTF.

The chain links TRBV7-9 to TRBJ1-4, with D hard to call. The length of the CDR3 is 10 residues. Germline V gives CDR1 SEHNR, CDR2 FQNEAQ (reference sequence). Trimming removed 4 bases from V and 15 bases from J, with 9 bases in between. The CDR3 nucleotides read TGTGCCAGCAGCTCTGCCCCCATGTTTTTT. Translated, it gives CASSSAPMFF.

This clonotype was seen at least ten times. CDR3 amino acids: CASSYGTSGSYEQYF. The CDR3 nucleotides read TGTGCCAGCAGTTACGGGACTAGCGGCTCCTACGAGCAGTACTTC. The chain couples TRBV5-6 to TRBJ2-7; 11 bases are a match to TRBD2. The CDR3 covers 15 residues. Trimming removed 5 bases from V and 0 bases from J; junction bases left unmatched: 4. The germline V gene encodes CDR1 SGHDT and CDR2 YYEEEE.

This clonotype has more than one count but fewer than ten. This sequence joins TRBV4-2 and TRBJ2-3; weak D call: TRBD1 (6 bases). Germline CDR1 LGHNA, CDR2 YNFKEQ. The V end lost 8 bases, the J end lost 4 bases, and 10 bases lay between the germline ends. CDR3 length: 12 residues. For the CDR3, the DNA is TGTGCCAGCGCGACAGGTCCAGATACGCAGTATTTT. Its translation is CASATGPDTQYF.

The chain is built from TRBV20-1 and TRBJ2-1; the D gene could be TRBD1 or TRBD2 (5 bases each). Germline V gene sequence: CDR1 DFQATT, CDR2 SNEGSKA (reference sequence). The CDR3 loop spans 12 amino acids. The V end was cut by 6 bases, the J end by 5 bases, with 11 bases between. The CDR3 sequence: CSAKTGHNEQFF. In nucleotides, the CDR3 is TGCAGTGCAAAGACGGGGCACAATGAGCAGTTCTTC.

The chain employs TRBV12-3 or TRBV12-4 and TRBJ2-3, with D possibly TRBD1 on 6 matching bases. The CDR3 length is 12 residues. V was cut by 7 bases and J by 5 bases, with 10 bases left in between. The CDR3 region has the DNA TGTGCCAGCACCCTAGGGGGAGATACGCAGTATTTT. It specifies CASTLGGDTQYF.

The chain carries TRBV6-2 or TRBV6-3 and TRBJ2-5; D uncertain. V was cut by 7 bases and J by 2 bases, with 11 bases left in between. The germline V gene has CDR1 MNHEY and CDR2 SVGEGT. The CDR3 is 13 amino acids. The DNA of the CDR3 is TGTGCCAGCATGGGCCTGGAGCAAGAGACCCAGTACTTC. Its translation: CASMGLEQETQYF.

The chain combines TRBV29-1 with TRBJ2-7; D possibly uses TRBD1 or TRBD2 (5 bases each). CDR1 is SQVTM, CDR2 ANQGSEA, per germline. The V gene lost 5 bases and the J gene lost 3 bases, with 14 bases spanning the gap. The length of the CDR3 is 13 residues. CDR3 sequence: CSVLTRGFYEQYF. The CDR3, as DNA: TGCAGCGTTTTGACCCGGGGCTTCTACGAGCAGTACTTC.

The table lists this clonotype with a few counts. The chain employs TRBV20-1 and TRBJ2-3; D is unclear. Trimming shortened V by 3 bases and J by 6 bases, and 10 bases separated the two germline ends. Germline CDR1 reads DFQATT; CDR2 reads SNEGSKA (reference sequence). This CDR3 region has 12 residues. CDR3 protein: CSASPLPDTQYF. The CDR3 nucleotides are TGCAGTGCTAGTCCCTTACCCGATACGCAGTATTTT.

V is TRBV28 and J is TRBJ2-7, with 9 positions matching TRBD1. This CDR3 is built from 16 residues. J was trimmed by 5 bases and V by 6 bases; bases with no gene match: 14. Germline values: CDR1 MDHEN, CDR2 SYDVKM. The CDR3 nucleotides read TGTGCCAGCAGCACAATCACCGGGACAGGGCGTCACGAGCAGTACTTC. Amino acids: CASSTITGTGRHEQYF.